This is a list of T cell receptor beta chains from one sample in a study of blood T cells in healthy people across ages. TCRdb re-analysed the 5' RACE reads in MiXCR, keeping a single row per CDR3 protein. In the table there are some 1.7 million distinct CDR3 sequences, roughly 27% of which are singletons. Sequencing input: blood. The receptors were sampled from a woman in her 30s in good health. Each CDR3 is given with its conserved first and last residue. A D gene is named only where the DNA matches it firmly. Some rows mark clone size as missing; the rest say once, few, many or name a class of expanded clone.

.,TRBV10-3,.,TRBJ2-3,CATEDSPGTDTRYF,TGTGCCACTGAGGACAGCCCGGGCACGGATACGCGGTATTTT
.,TRBV7-9,TRBD1,TRBJ1-4,CASSIQGAKEKLFF,TGTGCCAGCAGCATACAGGGGGCGAAGGAAAAACTGTTTTTT
.,TRBV4-1,.,TRBJ2-1,CASSQYSSYNEQFF,TGCGCCAGCAGCCAATATAGCTCCTACAATGAGCAGTTCTTC
.,TRBV6-1,.,TRBJ2-1,CASSGAGTQGADEQFF,TGTGCCAGCAGTGGGGCCGGGACTCAGGGTGCCGATGAGCAGTTCTTC
few,TRBV4-2,.,TRBJ1-2,CASGRLQEGGGGYTF,TGTGCCAGCGGCCGATTACAGGAGGGGGGAGGGGGCTACACCTTC
few,TRBV6-2/TRBV6-3,.,TRBJ2-1,CASSQGVKNIQFF,TGTGCCAGCAGCCAAGGTGTCAAAAACATTCAGTTCTTC
.,TRBV30,.,TRBJ1-2,CAWTGRPSHGYTF,TGTGCCTGGACAGGGCGGCCTTCCCATGGCTACACCTTC
.,TRBV7-3,.,TRBJ2-7,CASSLRGSEEGEQYF,TGTGCCAGCAGCTTAAGGGGAAGCGAGGAGGGTGAGCAGTACTTC
many,TRBV29-1,TRBD1,TRBJ2-7,CSALSRDRYYEQYF,TGCAGCGCCCTCTCCAGGGACAGATATTACGAGCAGTACTTC
.,TRBV4-2,.,TRBJ2-2,CASSLGEVANTGELFF,TGTGCCAGCAGCCTGGGGGAGGTAGCGAACACCGGGGAGCTGTTTTTT
.,TRBV6-6,.,TRBJ1-6,CASSSGSDSPLHF,TGTGCCAGCAGTTCAGGGTCGGATTCACCCCTCCACTTT
.,TRBV24-1,TRBD2,TRBJ2-3,CATSRGGLTDTQYF,TGTGCCACCAGTCGGGGGGGCCTCACAGATACGCAGTATTTT
.,TRBV5-5,.,TRBJ2-5,CASSLSSRGNEQYF,TGTGCCAGCAGCTTGAGTAGCAGAGGCAATGAGCAGTACTTC
.,TRBV29-1,TRBD1,TRBJ1-4,CSVDTGGFDNEKLFF,TGCAGCGTTGATACAGGGGGCTTTGATAATGAAAAACTGTTTTTT
few,TRBV20-1,TRBD2,TRBJ2-1,CSARTWGASGGPNEQFF,TGCAGTGCTAGAACATGGGGGGCTAGCGGGGGGCCCAATGAGCAGTTCTTC
.,TRBV2,TRBD2,TRBJ2-3,CASSAGTLGRADTQYF,TGTGCCAGCAGTGCGGGGACTCTGGGGAGGGCAGATACGCAGTATTTT
.,TRBV18,.,TRBJ2-6,CASSPPVGAGANVLTF,TGTGCCAGCTCACCACCCGTAGGGGCTGGGGCCAACGTCCTGACTTTC
many,TRBV9,TRBD1,TRBJ2-1,CASSDPRQGIPYNEQFF,TGTGCCAGCAGCGACCCCCGACAGGGCATTCCGTACAATGAGCAGTTCTTC
.,TRBV29-1,.,TRBJ1-1,CSVAGTREAFF,TGCAGCGTTGCGGGGACACGCGAAGCTTTCTTT
.,TRBV28,TRBD1,TRBJ2-3,CASSEDRGSTDTQYF,TGTGCCAGCAGTGAGGACAGGGGAAGCACAGATACGCAGTATTTT
.,TRBV12-3/TRBV12-4,TRBD2,TRBJ2-2,CASSFPGLAGLTGELFF,TGTGCCAGCAGTTTCCCGGGACTAGCGGGGTTAACCGGGGAGCTGTTTTTT
few,TRBV5-1,.,TRBJ1-1,CASSSDIAFEAFF,TGCGCCAGCAGCTCCGACATCGCCTTTGAAGCTTTCTTT
few,TRBV7-9,.,TRBJ1-2,CASTERGSADGYTF,TGTGCCAGCACTGAACGGGGATCGGCCGATGGCTACACCTTC
few,TRBV27,.,TRBJ2-7,CASSLSRTGYEQYF,TGTGCCAGCAGTTTATCGCGCACAGGTTACGAGCAGTACTTC
.,TRBV20-1,TRBD2,TRBJ2-3,CSADGTSGEHTDTQYF,TGCAGTGCGGACGGGACTAGCGGGGAGCACACAGATACGCAGTATTTT
few,TRBV27,.,TRBJ2-4,CASSPRDYRKNIQYF,TGTGCCAGCAGCCCTCGTGACTACCGAAAAAACATTCAGTACTTC
few,TRBV7-6,.,TRBJ1-5,CASSSNRGSYSNQPQHF,TGTGCCAGCAGCTCAAACAGAGGCTCCTATAGCAATCAGCCCCAGCATTTT
.,TRBV7-2,TRBD2,TRBJ2-3,CASSLWRTSGPDTQYF,TGTGCCAGCAGCTTATGGCGGACTAGCGGCCCAGATACGCAGTATTTT
.,TRBV7-9,.,TRBJ2-1,CASSSMGAGDETQFF,TGTGCCAGCAGCTCGATGGGGGCAGGGGACGAGACCCAGTTCTTC